Listed here is a single T cell receptor beta chain. Its antigen remains unidentified. Base qualities are missing; no much larger clone stands one base away. At one collaborating source in Seattle, patients were enrolled during active infection and were followed longitudinally through the course of disease. Whole blood was collected in K2EDTA tubes by collaborating institutions according to the institutions' own protocols. Collaborator samples were shipped for TCRbeta analysis as frozen whole blood, isolated PBMCs, or DNA extracted from either sample type. This sample is drawn from a study of blood T cell repertoires in COVID-19 (dated by TCRdb to the early 2020s). In the study overall: Collaborator samples came from the United States, Italy and Spain and covered acute and convalescent phases of COVID-19. The prospective study material was composed of cDNA or gDNA derived from T cells, B-cell-depleted T cells, or PBMCs. Deeply sampled blood TCRbeta repertoires from subjects exposed to, actively infected with, or recovered from COVID-19 were included in the dataset. The repertoires were released in a freely available public database meant as a resource for research on the immune response to SARS-CoV-2. Samples were obtained from the ongoing ImmuneRACE study (first 160 participants) and from about 1,300 subjects provided by 6 global collaborators. A de-identified subject ID, COVID-19 status, age in years and sex were almost always included in the sample metadata. HLA class I and class II types, where available, came from metadata supplied by the sample provider rather than from assay-based typing. Broad study findings and their caveats: How much clinical and demographic metadata was included differed by source and by participant, and the metadata was provided uncurated.

TCRbeta CDR3 regions were amplified from genomic DNA by means of the immunoSEQ Assay, a bias-controlled multiplex PCR. Processing in the source paper ran as follows. The number of nucleated cells in each sample was estimated from the amplification of reference gene primers within the assay. To quantify the absolute abundance of each unique TCRbeta CDR3 rearrangement, sequence reads were collapsed and filtered. For each sample, productive Simpson clonality was calculated as the square root of Simpson's diversity index across productive rearrangements. The table was pulled from immuneACCESS by TCRdb, which kept in-frame rearrangements only. Such tables lose some clones; where checked, under half of the loss comes from unresolved V genes, and the rest has no known cause. V and J calls and clone size follow that table, whereas D and trimming were derived from the DNA. The sample table lists 200,000 to 250,000 clones, roughly 86% of them with a count of one. The leading ten clones occupy about 10% of the sample.

Reading from cysteine to phenylalanine, the CDR3 counts 16 amino acids. Only CDR3 DNA is held: 48 bases, read in frame from base 1. CDR1 and CDR2 were assigned from the germline V gene (reference sequence) as MNHEY and SMNVEV. V and J are trimmed by 6 bases and 2 bases, and the gene matches miss 5 bases of the junction. Specimen: peripheral blood. The chain employs TRBV27 and TRBJ2-1; TRBD2 agrees with 12 junctional bases. This TCR was sampled from a woman in her 50s with COVID-19, enrolled during active disease. The CDR3: CASRDLAGGPYNEQFF. In nucleotide form, the sequence is TGTGCCAGCAGGGACCTAGCGGGGGGGCCCTACAATGAGCAGTTCTTC.